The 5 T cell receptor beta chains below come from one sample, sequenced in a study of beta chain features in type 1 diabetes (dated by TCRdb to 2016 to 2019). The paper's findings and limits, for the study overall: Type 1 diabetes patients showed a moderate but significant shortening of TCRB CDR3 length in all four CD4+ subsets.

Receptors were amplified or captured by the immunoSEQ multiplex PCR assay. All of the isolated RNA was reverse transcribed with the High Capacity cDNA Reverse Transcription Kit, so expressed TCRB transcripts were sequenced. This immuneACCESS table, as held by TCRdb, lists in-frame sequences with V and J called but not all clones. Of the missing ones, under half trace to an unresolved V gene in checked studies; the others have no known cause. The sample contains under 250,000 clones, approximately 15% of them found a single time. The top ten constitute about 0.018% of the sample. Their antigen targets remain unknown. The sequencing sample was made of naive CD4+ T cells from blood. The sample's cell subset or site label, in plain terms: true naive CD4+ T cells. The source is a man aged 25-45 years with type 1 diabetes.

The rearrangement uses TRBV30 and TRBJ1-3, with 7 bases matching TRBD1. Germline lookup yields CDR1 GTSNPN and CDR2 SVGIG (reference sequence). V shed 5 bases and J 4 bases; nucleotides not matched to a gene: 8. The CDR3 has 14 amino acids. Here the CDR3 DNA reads TGTGCCTGGGCTAAGACAGGGATCGGAAACACCATATATTTT. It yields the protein CAWAKTGIGNTIYF. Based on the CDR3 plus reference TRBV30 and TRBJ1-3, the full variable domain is SQTIHQWPATLVQPVGSPLSLECTVEGTSNPNLYWYRQAAGRGLQLLFYSVGIGQISSEVPQNLSASRPQDRQFILSSKKLLLSDSGFYLCAWAKTGIGNTIYFGEGSWLTVV.

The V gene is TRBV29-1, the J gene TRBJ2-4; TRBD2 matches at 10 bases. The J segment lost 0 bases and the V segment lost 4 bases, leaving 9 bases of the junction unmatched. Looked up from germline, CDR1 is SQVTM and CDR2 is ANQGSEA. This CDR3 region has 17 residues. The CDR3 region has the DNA TGCAGCGTTGGTGTACTAGCGGGGCCCCTAGCCAAAAACATTCAGTACTTC. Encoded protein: CSVGVLAGPLAKNIQYF.

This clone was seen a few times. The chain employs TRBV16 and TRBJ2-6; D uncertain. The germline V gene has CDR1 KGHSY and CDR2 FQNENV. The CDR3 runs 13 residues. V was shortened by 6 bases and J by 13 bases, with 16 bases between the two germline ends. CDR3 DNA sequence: TGTGCCAGCAGTGAGGCCGTCAGTCTGGTCCTGACTTTC. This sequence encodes CASSEAVSLVLTF.

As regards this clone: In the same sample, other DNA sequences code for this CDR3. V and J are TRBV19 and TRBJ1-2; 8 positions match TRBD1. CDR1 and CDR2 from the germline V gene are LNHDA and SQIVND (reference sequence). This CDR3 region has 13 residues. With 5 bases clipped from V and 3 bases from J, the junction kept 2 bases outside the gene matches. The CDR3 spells CASSVDRDYGYTF. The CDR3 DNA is TGTGCCAGTAGTGTGGACAGGGACTATGGCTACACCTTC.

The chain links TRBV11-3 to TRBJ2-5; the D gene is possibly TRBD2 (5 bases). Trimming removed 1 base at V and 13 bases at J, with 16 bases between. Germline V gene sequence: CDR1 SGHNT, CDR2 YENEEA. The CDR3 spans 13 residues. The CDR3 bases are TGTGCCAGCAGCTTAGGGTCGGACTTGCCTTTGTACTTC. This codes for CASSLGSDLPLYF.